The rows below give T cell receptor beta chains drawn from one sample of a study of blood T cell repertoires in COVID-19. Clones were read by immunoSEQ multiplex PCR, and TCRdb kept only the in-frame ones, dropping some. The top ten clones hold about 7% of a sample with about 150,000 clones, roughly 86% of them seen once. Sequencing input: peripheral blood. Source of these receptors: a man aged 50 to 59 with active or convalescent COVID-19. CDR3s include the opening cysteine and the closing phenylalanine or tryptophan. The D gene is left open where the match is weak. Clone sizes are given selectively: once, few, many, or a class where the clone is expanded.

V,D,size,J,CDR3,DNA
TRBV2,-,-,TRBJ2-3,CASSLGAATDTQYF,TGTGCCAGCAGTCTTGGGGCGGCCACAGATACGCAGTATTTT
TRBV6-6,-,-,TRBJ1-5,CATKEVFSVTHQPQHF,TGTGCCACTAAGGAGGTTTTCTCGGTTACTCATCAGCCCCAGCATTTT
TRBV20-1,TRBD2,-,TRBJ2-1,CSASPSGGTSYNEQFF,TGCAGTGCTAGTCCGAGCGGGGGAACTTCCTACAATGAGCAGTTCTTC
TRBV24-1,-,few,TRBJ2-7,CATSRGAGLPEQYF,TGTGCCACCAGTCGGGGTGCGGGGCTCCCTGAGCAGTACTTC
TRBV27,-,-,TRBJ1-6,CASSVDRLNSPLHF,TGTGCCAGCAGCGTTGACAGACTTAATTCACCCCTCCACTTT
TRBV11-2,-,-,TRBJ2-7,CASSLDLQGRGYEQYF,TGTGCCAGCAGCTTAGATCTACAGGGAAGAGGCTACGAGCAGTACTTC
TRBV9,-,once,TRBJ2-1,CASSVGGARYNEQFF,TGTGCCAGCAGCGTTGGGGGGGCCAGATACAATGAGCAGTTCTTC
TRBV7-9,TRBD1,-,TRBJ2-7,CAGEAGGQGYEQYF,TGTGCCGGCGAAGCCGGGGGACAGGGCTACGAGCAGTACTTC
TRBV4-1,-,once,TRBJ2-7,CASSHTLARAIAYEQYF,TGCGCCAGCAGCCACACCTTGGCCAGGGCGATCGCCTACGAGCAGTACTTC
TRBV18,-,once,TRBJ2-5,CASSQGSEETQYF,TGTGCCAGCTCACAGGGGTCCGAAGAGACCCAGTACTTC
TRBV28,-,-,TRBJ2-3,CASGTSSTDTQYF,TGTGCCAGCGGGACTTCTAGCACAGATACGCAGTATTTT
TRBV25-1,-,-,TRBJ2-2,CASAGQRVSGELFF,TGTGCCAGCGCAGGGCAAAGGGTTTCCGGGGAGCTGTTTTTT
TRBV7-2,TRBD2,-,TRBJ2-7,CASSLGGTSGVSYEQYF,TGTGCCAGCAGCTTAGGGGGGACTAGCGGGGTTTCCTACGAGCAGTACTTC
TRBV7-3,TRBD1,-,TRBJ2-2,CASSQGTGNTGELFF,TGTGCCAGCAGCCAGGGGACAGGGAACACCGGGGAGCTGTTTTTT
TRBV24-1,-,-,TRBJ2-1,CATSTRNEQFF,TGTGCCACCAGTACCAGGAATGAGCAGTTCTTC
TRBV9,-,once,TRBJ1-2,CASSVDHRGAEYGYTF,TGTGCCAGCAGCGTCGACCACCGGGGGGCGGAATATGGCTACACCTTC
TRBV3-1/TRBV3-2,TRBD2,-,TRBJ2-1,CASSPGLAGVRREQFF,TGTGCCAGCAGCCCCGGACTAGCGGGAGTAAGGAGGGAGCAGTTCTTC
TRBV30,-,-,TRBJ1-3,CAWSVQVASGNTIYF,TGTGCCTGGAGTGTACAGGTAGCATCTGGAAACACCATATATTTT
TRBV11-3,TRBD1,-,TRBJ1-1,CASSPSTGGDNEAFF,TGTGCCAGCAGCCCGTCAACAGGGGGGGATAATGAAGCTTTCTTT
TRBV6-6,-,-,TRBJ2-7,CASSYDPGTYEQYF,TGTGCCAGCAGTTACGATCCAGGGACCTACGAGCAGTACTTC
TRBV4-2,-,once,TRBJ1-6,CASSQVGRNNSPLHF,TGTGCCAGCAGCCAGGTTGGCAGGAATAATTCACCCCTCCACTTT
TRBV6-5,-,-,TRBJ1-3,CASSKRTAGNTIYF,TGTGCCAGCAGTAAAAGAACGGCTGGAAACACCATATATTTT
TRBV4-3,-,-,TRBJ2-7,CASSQDFGRLYEQYF,TGCGCCAGCAGCCAAGATTTCGGCAGACTCTACGAGCAGTACTTC
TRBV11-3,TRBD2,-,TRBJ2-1,CASSPSGGSSYNEQFF,TGTGCCAGCAGCCCGAGCGGGGGGAGCTCCTACAATGAGCAGTTCTTC
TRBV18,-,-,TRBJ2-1,CASSPQTSNEQFF,TGTGCCAGCTCACCACAAACGAGCAATGAGCAGTTCTTC
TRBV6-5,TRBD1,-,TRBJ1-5,CASRRGQGAWQPQHF,TGTGCCAGCAGGAGGGGACAGGGGGCTTGGCAGCCCCAGCATTTT
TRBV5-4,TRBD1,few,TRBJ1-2,CASMTSTGRSANYGYTF,TGTGCCAGCATGACCTCGACAGGGCGTTCAGCTAACTATGGCTACACCTTC
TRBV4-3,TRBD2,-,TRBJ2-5,CASSQDWSGRGETQYF,TGCGCCAGCAGCCAAGATTGGAGCGGGAGGGGGGAGACCCAGTACTTC
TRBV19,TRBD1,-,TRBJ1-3,CASSATDRGLGNTIYF,TGTGCCAGTAGTGCCACGGACAGGGGGCTTGGAAACACCATATATTTT
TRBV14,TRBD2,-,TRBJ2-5,CASSQLGLAVETQYF,TGTGCCAGCAGCCAGTTGGGACTAGCGGTAGAGACCCAGTACTTC
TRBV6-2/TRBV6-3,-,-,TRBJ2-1,CASSGLDEQFF,TGTGCCAGCAGTGGCCTAGATGAGCAGTTCTTC
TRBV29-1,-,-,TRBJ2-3,CSVDPGEGSDTQYF,TGCAGCGTTGACCCAGGGGAGGGTTCAGATACGCAGTATTTT
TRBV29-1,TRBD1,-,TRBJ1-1,CSESTGGTEAFF,TGCAGCGAGTCGACAGGGGGCACTGAAGCTTTCTTT
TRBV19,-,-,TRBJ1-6,CASSMGTGSDSPLHF,TGTGCCAGTAGTATGGGCACAGGGTCGGATTCACCCCTCCACTTT
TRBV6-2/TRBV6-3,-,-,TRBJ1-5,CASSQPRGSQPQHF,TGTGCCAGCAGTCAACCACGGGGGTCTCAGCCCCAGCATTTT
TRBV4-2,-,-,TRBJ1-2,CASSQATGTPNYGYTF,TGTGCCAGCAGCCAGGCAACCGGGACACCGAACTATGGCTACACCTTC
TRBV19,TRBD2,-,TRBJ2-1,CASSRFSGGNEQFF,TGTGCCAGTTCTCGGTTTTCGGGGGGCAATGAGCAGTTCTTC
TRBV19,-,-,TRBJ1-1,CATTGGEEAFF,TGTGCCACCACGGGTGGCGAGGAAGCTTTCTTT
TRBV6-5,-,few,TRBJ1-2,CASRLTTCTF,TGTGCCAGCAGACTGACTACCTGCACCTTC
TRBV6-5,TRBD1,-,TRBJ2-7,CASSPGQGKSYEQYF,TGTGCCAGCAGCCCGGGACAGGGAAAATCCTACGAGCAGTACTTC
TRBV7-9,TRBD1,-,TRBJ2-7,CASSLGTGDTKQYF,TGTGCCAGCAGCTTAGGGACAGGAGATACAAAGCAGTACTTC
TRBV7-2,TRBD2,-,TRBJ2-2,CASSPTSGRAYWELFF,TGTGCCAGCAGCCCCACTAGCGGGAGGGCCTACTGGGAGCTGTTTTTT
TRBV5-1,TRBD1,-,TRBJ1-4,CASSYGQGSDEKLFF,TGCGCCAGCAGCTATGGACAGGGATCGGATGAAAAACTGTTTTTT
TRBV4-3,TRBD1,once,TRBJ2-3,CASSPGTGVSTDTQYF,TGCGCCAGCAGCCCCGGGACAGGAGTTAGCACAGATACGCAGTATTTT
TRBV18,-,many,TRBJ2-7,CASSPVGLSYEQYF,TGTGCCAGCTCACCGGTCGGGTTGTCCTACGAGCAGTACTTC
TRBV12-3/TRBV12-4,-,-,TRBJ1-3,CATRRASGNTIYF,TGTGCCACCAGGCGGGCCTCTGGAAACACCATATATTTT
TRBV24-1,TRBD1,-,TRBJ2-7,CATSEPGQGVGLQYF,TGTGCCACCAGTGAACCGGGACAGGGCGTTGGGTTGCAGTACTTC
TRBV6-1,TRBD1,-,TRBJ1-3,CASSEWDRAGNTIYF,TGTGCCAGCAGTGAATGGGACAGAGCTGGAAACACCATATATTTT
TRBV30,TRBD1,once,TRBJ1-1,CAWSFGGQGDTEAFF,TGTGCCTGGAGTTTCGGGGGACAGGGGGACACTGAAGCTTTCTTT
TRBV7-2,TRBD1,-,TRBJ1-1,CASSFPGQGNTEAFF,TGTGCCAGCAGCTTCCCGGGACAGGGGAACACTGAAGCTTTCTTT
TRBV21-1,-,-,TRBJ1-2,CASSKYPRHVNYGYTF,TGTGCCAGCAGCAAATACCCCAGACATGTTAACTATGGCTACACCTTC
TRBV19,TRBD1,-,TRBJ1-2,CASSILGQGLNYGYTF,TGTGCCAGTAGTATACTAGGACAGGGGCTTAACTATGGCTACACCTTC
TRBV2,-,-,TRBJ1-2,CASSYEMNNYGYTF,TGTGCCAGCAGTTATGAGATGAATAACTATGGCTACACCTTC
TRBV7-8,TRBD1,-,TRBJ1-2,CASSLGGQGYGYTF,TGTGCCAGCAGCTTAGGAGGACAGGGATATGGCTACACCTTC
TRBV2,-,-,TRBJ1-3,CASSESAIISGNTIYF,TGTGCCAGCAGTGAATCTGCGATAATCTCTGGAAACACCATATATTTT
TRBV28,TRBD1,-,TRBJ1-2,CASSTPQGAIYGYTF,TGTGCCAGCAGTACCCCCCAGGGGGCTATCTATGGCTACACCTTC
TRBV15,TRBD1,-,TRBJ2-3,CATRLGQGAKNTQYF,TGTGCCACCAGATTAGGACAGGGGGCGAAGAATACGCAGTATTTT
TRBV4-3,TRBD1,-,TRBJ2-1,CASSLQGPSNEQFF,TGCGCCAGCAGCCTACAGGGGCCCTCCAATGAGCAGTTCTTC